This entry describes one T cell receptor beta chain. What it recognizes is unknown. PCR involved 60 Vbeta and 13 Jbeta primers. Measured with immunoSEQ multiplex PCR; TCRdb has only the in-frame clones, and not every one. This repertoire shows around 200,000 clones, approximately 86% found once; its top ten account for less than 0.4%. This entry belongs to a study of cytomegalovirus exposure and HLA in healthy donors. Study results and limitations: Prior analysis indicated that the majority of TCR beta V segments exhibited productivity approximately 87% or approximately 30% of the time. Among the CMV-associated chains, three were confirmed in vitro as specific for CMV antigens.

This CDR3 is built from 17 residues. V lost 5 bases and J 5 bases, leaving 23 bases between the germline ends. CDR1 and CDR2 from the germline V gene are MDHEN and SYDVKM. The sample comprised PBMCs. The receptor was derived from a woman in her thirties in good health and CMV-seronegative. The chain carries TRBV28 and TRBJ2-3; D is perhaps TRBD1 (6 bases). CDR3 sequence (DNA): TGTGCCAGCAGTCCCCCTAGGCAGGGGACATATCAAGATACGCAGTATTTT. This codes for CASSPPRQGTYQDTQYF. Combining the CDR3 with reference TRBV28 and TRBJ2-3 gives the whole variable domain DVKVTQSSRYLVKRTGEKVFLECVQDMDHENMFWYRQDPGLGLRLIYFSYDVKMKEKGDIPEGYSVSREKKERFSLILESASTNQTSMYLCASSPPRQGTYQDTQYFGPGTRLTVL.